This TCR beta chain was retrieved from a study of blood T cell repertoires in COVID-19. Profiling relied on immunoSEQ multiplex PCR, and the TCRdb table lists in-frame clones only, not all of them. This table has 55,000 to 75,000 clones, 82% appearing once. J was trimmed by 10 bases and V by 4 bases; bases with no gene match: 9. The CDR3 consists of 15 residues. The V gene's germline CDR1 is SGHTA and CDR2 FQGNSA. This TCR came from a man older than 75 with active COVID-19. Material: peripheral blood. The V call is TRBV7-2, the J call TRBJ2-1, with 11 bases aligning to TRBD2. Here the CDR3 DNA reads TGTGCCAGCAGCTCACAACTAGCGGGGGTAAACGAGCAGTTCTTC. This encodes CASSSQLAGVNEQFF.